This TCR beta chain is from a study of immune heterogeneity within non-small cell lung tumors. Turning to the study itself: Histology included a few squamous cell carcinomas, over 8 non-squamous carcinomas and 1 unspecified tumor.

Study results and limitations: Identical dominant CDR3 beta clonotypes recurred across tumor sites within a patient, alongside site-unique high-frequency clones.

A first 10-cycle multiplex round used 32 V-gene and 13 J-gene primers on TCR beta CDR3. Each CDR3 protein gets one entry after TCRdb re-called the multiplex PCR reads with MiXCR. The repertoire holds about 21,000 distinct CDR3 sequences, with around 30% as singletons. The CDR3 is 14 residues long. CDR1 is SGHRS and CDR2 is YFSETQ in the germline V gene. J lost 5 bases, V lost 1 base, and 6 bases had no gene match. The template consisted of bulk tumor genomic DNA, with 600 ng used per sample. Primary tumors were biopsied several times each, far apart, intraoperatively. The study cohort was described as untreated, and its members had newly diagnosed non-small cell lung cancer. They went on to have curative surgery. For this clonotype: Its antigen is unknown.

This sequence was found in a man aged 40-55 years with non-small cell lung cancer. Sequencing input: lung tumor tissue. The gene calls are TRBV5-1 and TRBJ2-7; 7 bases match TRBD1. The CDR3 reads CASSLYRGIDEQYF. In DNA, the CDR3 is TGCGCCAGCAGCTTGTACAGGGGTATCGACGAGCAGTACTTC.